Listed below are T cell receptor beta chains from one sample, sequenced in a study of response to subunit inactivated influenza vaccine. Each CDR3 protein gets one entry after TCRdb re-called the RT-PCR reads with MiXCR. This sample has under 550,000 distinct CDR3 sequences, with under 8.5% found just once. The specimen was PBMCs from blood, collected less than 30 months after vaccination. The receptors stem from a man in his fifties or sixties who received an inactivated influenza vaccine. The CDR3 runs from the conserved cysteine through the conserved F or W. A D gene is named only where the DNA matches it firmly. Not all rows give a size; the values are once, few, many and, for expanded clones, a class.

NA,TRBV14,TRBJ2-7,TRBD2,TGTGCCAGCAGCCGATCCGGGACTAGCGGGATCTACGAGCAGTACTTC,CASSRSGTSGIYEQYF
many,TRBV4-3,TRBJ1-2,TRBD1,TGCGCCAGCAGCCAAGGACAGGGAGGAGTCGAGGACTACACCTTC,CASSQGQGGVEDYTF
many,TRBV6-2/TRBV6-3,TRBJ2-3,TRBD2,TGTGCCAGCAGTAGAGGGCGCGGGGGGATCGACACAGATACGCAGTATTTT,CASSRGRGGIDTDTQYF
NA,TRBV10-1,TRBJ1-1,NA,TGCGCCAGCAGTGAGTCCAGGGGCGTTTGGACTGAAGCTTTCTTT,CASSESRGVWTEAFF
few,TRBV29-1,TRBJ2-5,TRBD2,TGCAGCCATACTAGCGGGAGGGCCGAGCAGACCCAGTACTTC,CSHTSGRAEQTQYF
few,TRBV7-9,TRBJ2-7,NA,TGTGCCAGCAGCTCCCCCCGCCGACAGGTCTCCTACGAGCAGTACTTC,CASSSPRRQVSYEQYF
many,TRBV29-1,TRBJ2-4,TRBD1,TGCAGCGTCAGAGGGACAGGGGGAAACATTCAGTACTTC,CSVRGTGGNIQYF
NA,TRBV20-1,TRBJ1-6,NA,TGCAGTGCTGCGGACAATTCACCCCTCCACTTT,CSAADNSPLHF
few,TRBV9,TRBJ1-1,TRBD1,TGTGCCAGCAGCGGGAACAGGGGGCGGACTGAAGCTTTCTTT,CASSGNRGRTEAFF
NA,TRBV12-3/TRBV12-4,TRBJ2-1,NA,TGTGCCAGCAGACATACGGGACAACATAATGAGCAGTTCTTC,CASRHTGQHNEQFF
NA,TRBV11-2,TRBJ1-1,NA,TGTGCCAGCAGCTTAGTCCTCTCCCTTAAACCTGACAGGCCGCCTGACACTGAAGCTTTCTTT,CASSLVLSLKPDRPPDTEAFF
many,TRBV20-1,TRBJ2-2,NA,TGCAGTGCTAGATCACAGGGAGGCACCGGGGAGCTGTTTTTT,CSARSQGGTGELFF